This TCR beta chain is from a study of identical twins. The germline V gene encodes CDR1 SGHRS and CDR2 YFSETQ. This CDR3 is built from 17 residues. V was trimmed by 2 bases and J by 1 base, leaving 15 bases between them. Healthy Caucasians alone served as donors. Via MiXCR, TCRdb re-called the 5' RACE reads, giving one row per CDR3 protein. The repertoire holds roughly 260,000 distinct CDR3 sequences, with around 7.6% as singletons. The same data also contributed to another study, on yellow fever vaccine responses in identical twins.

The chain employs TRBV5-1 and TRBJ2-2, with unresolved D. Sequencing was carried out using CD8+ T cells sorted from blood. This receptor was identified in a woman aged 18-35 years in good health. CDR3 sequence (DNA): TGCGCCAGCAGCTTAGTCTCTCCCCCACGGAACACCGGGGAGCTGTTTTTT. Translating gives CASSLVSPPRNTGELFF.